A single sample is the source of the 8 T cell receptor beta chains below, sequenced in a study of blood T cell repertoires in COVID-19. Assay: immunoSEQ multiplex PCR; the TCRdb copy retains only in-frame clones and omits some. Among about 180,000 clones listed, roughly 86% were seen once. Sequenced input: peripheral blood. The receptors stem from a man aged 50-59 years with active or convalescent COVID-19.

This clone has more than one count but fewer than ten. The chain has TRBV6-5 and TRBJ1-2, with D unresolved. Per germline, CDR1 MNHEY and CDR2 SVGAGI. CDR3 length equals 13 residues. V was trimmed by 6 bases and J by 8 bases, leaving 16 bases between them. Here the CDR3 reads CASSDNPELGYTF. CDR3 coding DNA: TGTGCCAGCAGCGACAACCCCGAGTTAGGCTACACCTTC.

The chain carries TRBV4-1 and TRBJ2-2; TRBD2 is a possible D gene (5 bases). The V end was cut by 5 bases, the J end by 1 base, with 20 bases between. The CDR3 runs 18 residues. Germline V gene data show CDR1 as MGHRA and CDR2 as YSYEKL. CDR3 nucleotide sequence: TGCGCCAGCAGCTTCTCGCGAGGGCCACTGAAGAACACCGGGGAGCTGTTTTTT. This codes for CASSFSRGPLKNTGELFF.

The rearrangement uses TRBV24-1 and TRBJ1-5, with D maybe TRBD1 (5 bases). With 4 bases removed from V and 5 bases from J, the gap between germline ends came to 8 bases. CDR1 and CDR2 from the germline V gene are KGHDR and SFDVKD. This CDR3 is built from 13 residues. The CDR3 sequence is CATSEGGYQPQHF. The CDR3 bases are TGTGCCACCAGTGAGGGGGGGTATCAGCCCCAGCATTTT.

V gene TRBV4-3 combines with J gene TRBJ2-7, with D perhaps TRBD2 (6 bases). V shed 4 bases and J shed 4 bases, with 29 bases lying between them. Germline V gene sequence: CDR1 LGHNA, CDR2 YSLEER. This CDR3 comprises 19 residues. The CDR3 is CASSRGPQKAADGGYEQYF. The CDR3, as DNA: TGCGCCAGCAGCCGAGGGCCTCAGAAAGCGGCGGACGGGGGTTACGAGCAGTACTTC.

This clone was observed once. The chain links TRBV10-3 to TRBJ1-5, with 7 bases matching TRBD1. Germline V lookup: CDR1 ENHRY, CDR2 SYGVKD. The V and J ends lost 5 bases and 4 bases, in that order; junction bases with no gene match: 5. CDR3 length: 14 amino acids. The CDR3 region is CAISIGGNNQPQHF. The CDR3, as DNA: TGTGCCATCAGTATAGGGGGCAATAATCAGCCCCAGCATTTT.

The chain carries TRBV29-1 and TRBJ1-5; D perhaps matches TRBD1 (6 bases). The V gene lost 5 bases and the J gene lost 2 bases, with 13 bases spanning the gap. Germline CDR1 and CDR2: SQVTM and ANQGSEA. This CDR3 has 14 amino acids. This CDR3 reads CSVSPGVGNQPQHF. In DNA form, the CDR3 reads TGCAGCGTTTCTCCAGGGGTCGGCAATCAGCCCCAGCATTTT.

The rearrangement links TRBV6-5 to TRBJ2-1; 11 nucleotides agree with TRBD2. The trim removed 4 bases at V and 6 bases at J, leaving 5 bases unmatched. This CDR3 has 15 amino acids. Germline-derived CDR1 and CDR2 are MNHEY and SVGAGI. The CDR3 sequence: CASSLRSGRANEQFF. The CDR3 bases are TGTGCCAGCAGTTTGCGTAGCGGGAGGGCCAATGAGCAGTTCTTC.

V gene TRBV6-2 or TRBV6-3 combines with J gene TRBJ1-2; D possibly corresponds to TRBD1 (5 bases). Germline values: CDR1 MNHEY, CDR2 SVGEGT. V was trimmed by 5 bases and J by 5 bases, leaving 6 bases between them. The CDR3 covers 11 residues. CDR3 sequence (DNA): TGTGCCAGCAGTACAGGTTATGGCTACACCTTC. It encodes CASSTGYGYTF.